The source of this T cell receptor beta chain is a study of regulatory T cells in long-lasting Graves disease. Only a few counts were recorded for this clonotype. Its antigen remains unknown. Germline lookup yields CDR1 SGHTA and CDR2 FQGTGA. The length of the CDR3 is 18 residues. The V end lost 4 bases, the J end lost 0 bases, and 19 bases lay between the germline ends. To make TCR beta libraries, researchers used iRepertoire HTBI primers and Arm-PCR of CDR3 regions. One entry per CDR3 protein, called by TCRdb with MiXCR from the multiplex PCR reads. The data hold roughly 400,000 distinct CDR3 sequences, with 21% observed a single time. Time point: persistent/refractory GD, antithyroid drugs over 5 years with positive TRAb. The TCR library was made from RNA that had been extracted from PBMCs in TRIzol. Study results and caveats: Gene preferences differed: TRBV28, TRBJ1-2, TRBJ2-5 in persistent cases.

The receptor was derived from a female donor with Graves disease. The V call is TRBV7-3, the J call TRBJ1-5; perhaps TRBD1 as D (5 bases). The sample here was peripheral blood mononuclear cells (PBMCs), taken when the disease was refractory, from a patient treated with antithyroid drugs. This CDR3 is CASSYVGVAPLSNQPQHF. DNA of the CDR3: TGTGCCAGCAGCTACGTAGGGGTGGCACCGCTTAGCAATCAGCCCCAGCATTTT.